A selection of T cell receptor beta chains follows, all from one sample in a study of T-cell memory formation after mild COVID-19. TCRdb recomputed calls from the 5' RACE reads with MiXCR, one row per CDR3 protein. The sample shows hundreds of thousands of distinct CDR3 sequences, 15% to 20% of them seen only once. Sequenced: PBMCs or a T cell subset sorted from them (not recorded which). Source of these receptors: an adult woman who had mild COVID-19 (a few samples of this study predate the infection). Cell type and time point are not known. Each CDR3 is given with its conserved first and last residue. D genes are given only for firm matches. Only some rows state a clone size, as once, few, many or a class for expanded clones.

CDR3	DNA	size	D	V	J	length
CATQRGKGSPLHF	TGTGCCACACAAAGGGGTAAAGGTTCACCCCTCCACTTT	few	.	TRBV6-5	TRBJ1-6	13
CSVEPGLASGYTF	TGCAGCGTTGAACCGGGATTGGCGTCTGGCTACACCTTC	.	.	TRBV29-1	TRBJ1-2	13
CASSLVQSTGELFF	TGTGCCAGCAGCTTGGTCCAGAGCACCGGGGAGCTGTTTTTT	.	.	TRBV5-5	TRBJ2-2	14
CSAVAGGHETQYF	TGCAGTGCTGTAGCGGGGGGGCATGAGACCCAGTACTTC	many	TRBD2	TRBV20-1	TRBJ2-5	13
CASSLAWSEQYF	TGTGCCAGCAGCTTAGCTTGGTCGGAGCAGTACTTC	.	.	TRBV7-9	TRBJ2-7	12
CSATRTGAGELFF	TGCAGTGCAACCCGGACAGGGGCCGGGGAGCTGTTTTTT	few	TRBD1	TRBV20-1	TRBJ2-2	13
CASSPGGLDNEKLFF	TGTGCCAGCAGCCCCGGCGGGCTGGATAATGAAAAACTGTTTTTT	few	.	TRBV5-5	TRBJ1-4	15
CASSLPSGAYEQYF	TGTGCCAGCAGCTTACCCAGCGGGGCCTACGAGCAGTACTTC	.	TRBD2	TRBV7-2	TRBJ2-7	14
CASSLAGSTNYGYTF	TGTGCCAGCAGCTTAGCGGGCAGTACAAACTATGGCTACACCTTC	few	.	TRBV11-2	TRBJ1-2	15
CASSFRGSDYGYTF	TGCGCCAGCAGCTTTCGAGGCAGCGACTATGGCTACACCTTC	.	.	TRBV5-1	TRBJ1-2	14
CSARGQGGSPLHF	TGCAGTGCTAGGGGGCAGGGGGGTTCACCCCTCCACTTT	.	TRBD1	TRBV20-1	TRBJ1-6	13
CASSLDKVSPYNEQFF	TGCGCCAGCAGCTTGGACAAGGTATCCCCCTACAATGAGCAGTTCTTC	.	.	TRBV5-1	TRBJ2-1	16
CASSSGTGGLSSYEQYF	TGTGCCAGCAGCTCCGGGACAGGGGGCTTAAGCTCCTACGAGCAGTACTTC	few	TRBD1	TRBV5-5	TRBJ2-7	17
CASSAGVGETQYF	TGTGCCAGCAGCGCTGGAGTGGGGGAGACCCAGTACTTC	.	.	TRBV3-1	TRBJ2-5	13
CSARQVEKLFF	TGCAGCGCCCGACAGGTTGAAAAACTGTTTTTT	few	.	TRBV29-1	TRBJ1-4	11
CASSQQSTGELFF	TGCGCCAGCAGCCAACAGTCCACCGGGGAGCTGTTTTTT	.	.	TRBV4-1	TRBJ2-2	13
CSVERQGAGEQYF	TGCAGCGTTGAACGGCAGGGGGCTGGCGAGCAGTACTTC	few	TRBD1	TRBV29-1	TRBJ2-7	13
CSARGGPRVHEQYF	TGCAGTGCTAGAGGGGGACCCAGAGTACACGAGCAGTACTTC	.	.	TRBV20-1	TRBJ2-7	14
CASSLAGSPEAFF	TGTGCCAGCAGCTTAGCAGGGTCCCCTGAAGCTTTCTTT	few	.	TRBV7-2	TRBJ1-1	13
CASSLQGAGGELFF	TGCGCCAGCAGCCTCCAGGGGGCTGGCGGGGAGCTGTTTTTT	.	TRBD1	TRBV5-1	TRBJ2-2	14
CASSLDGGGSGYTF	TGCGCCAGCAGCTTGGATGGAGGGGGCTCTGGCTACACCTTC	.	TRBD1	TRBV5-1	TRBJ1-2	14
CASSDRDSSRSPLHF	TGTGCCAGCAGTGACCGGGACAGCAGTCGATCACCCCTCCACTTT	few	TRBD1	TRBV6-2/TRBV6-3	TRBJ1-6	15
CASSLAAVTVQETQYF	TGTGCCAGCAGCTTAGCTGCGGTGACAGTCCAAGAGACCCAGTACTTC	few	.	TRBV7-8	TRBJ2-5	16
CASSVLGGEVANEQFF	TGCGCCAGCAGCGTACTGGGCGGTGAGGTTGCGAATGAGCAGTTCTTC	many	.	TRBV5-1	TRBJ2-1	16
CSASLLRESLGGSGANVLTF	TGCAGTGCCAGTCTCCTCAGGGAAAGCTTGGGGGGCTCTGGGGCCAACGTCCTGACTTTC	few	.	TRBV20-1	TRBJ2-6	20
CSARDRGDVGYTF	TGCAGTGCTAGGGACAGGGGGGATGTTGGCTACACCTTC	.	TRBD1	TRBV20-1	TRBJ1-2	13
CSVDVRGFSYNEQFF	TGCAGCGTTGACGTCAGGGGTTTCTCCTACAATGAGCAGTTCTTC	many	.	TRBV29-1	TRBJ2-1	15
CSVEVLGLAGYEQYF	TGCAGCGTTGAAGTCCTAGGACTAGCGGGTTACGAGCAGTACTTC	.	TRBD2	TRBV29-1	TRBJ2-7	15
CASSQETGFGTDTQYF	TGTGCCAGCAGCCAAGAAACAGGGTTCGGCACAGATACGCAGTATTTT	few	.	TRBV4-2	TRBJ2-3	16
CASSQGQGGEAFF	TGTGCCAGCAGTCAGGGACAGGGCGGTGAAGCTTTCTTT	few	TRBD1	TRBV6-2/TRBV6-3	TRBJ1-1	13
CASSQDGGRVETQYF	TGCGCCAGCAGCCAAGATGGCGGGAGAGTAGAGACCCAGTACTTC	.	TRBD2	TRBV4-3	TRBJ2-5	15
CASIKGETYNEQFF	TGTGCCAGCATTAAGGGGGAGACTTACAATGAGCAGTTCTTC	.	.	TRBV7-2	TRBJ2-1	14
CASSLKGGGGAGYNEQFF	TGTGCCAGCAGCTTGAAGGGAGGAGGTGGGGCAGGTTACAATGAGCAGTTCTTC	.	.	TRBV5-5	TRBJ2-1	18
CATSREASGALSYEQYF	TGTGCCACCAGCAGAGAGGCTAGCGGGGCCCTCTCCTACGAGCAGTACTTC	.	TRBD2	TRBV15	TRBJ2-7	17
CASSRGVREETQYF	TGTGCCAGCAGTAGGGGGGTGAGAGAAGAGACCCAGTACTTC	.	.	TRBV7-9	TRBJ2-5	14
CASSLAGQGMETQYF	TGTGCCAGCAGCTTAGCAGGACAGGGGATGGAGACCCAGTACTTC	.	TRBD1	TRBV7-9	TRBJ2-5	15
CSAREASGATDTQYF	TGCAGTGCTAGAGAGGCCAGCGGAGCCACAGATACGCAGTATTTT	few	.	TRBV20-1	TRBJ2-3	15
CASSYRLAGSDTQYF	TGTGCCAGCAGCTACAGACTAGCGGGATCAGATACGCAGTATTTT	.	TRBD2	TRBV7-2	TRBJ2-3	15
CASSFPGGGREKLFF	TGTGCCAGCAGCTTTCCAGGGGGAGGTCGTGAAAAACTGTTTTTT	few	TRBD1	TRBV7-9	TRBJ1-4	15
CASTSDTYNQPQHF	TGTGCCAGCACCTCGGACACTTACAATCAGCCCCAGCATTTT	.	.	TRBV12-3/TRBV12-4	TRBJ1-5	14
CASSLLISYEQYF	TGTGCCAGCAGCCTCCTTATTAGCTACGAGCAGTACTTC	many	.	TRBV27	TRBJ2-7	13